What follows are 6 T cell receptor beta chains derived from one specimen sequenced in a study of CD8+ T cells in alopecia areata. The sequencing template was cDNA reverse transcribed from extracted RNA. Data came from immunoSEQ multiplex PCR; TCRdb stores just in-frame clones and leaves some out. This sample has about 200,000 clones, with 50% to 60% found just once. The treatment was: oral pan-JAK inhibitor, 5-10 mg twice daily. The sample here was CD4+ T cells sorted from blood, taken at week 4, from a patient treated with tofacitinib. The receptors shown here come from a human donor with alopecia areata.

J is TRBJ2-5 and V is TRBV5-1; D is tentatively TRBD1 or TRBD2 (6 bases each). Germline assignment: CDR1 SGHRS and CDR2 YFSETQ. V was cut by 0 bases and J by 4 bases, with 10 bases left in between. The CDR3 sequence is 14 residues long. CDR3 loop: CASSLEGGGETQYF. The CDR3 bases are TGCGCCAGCAGCTTGGAAGGAGGGGGAGAGACCCAGTACTTC.

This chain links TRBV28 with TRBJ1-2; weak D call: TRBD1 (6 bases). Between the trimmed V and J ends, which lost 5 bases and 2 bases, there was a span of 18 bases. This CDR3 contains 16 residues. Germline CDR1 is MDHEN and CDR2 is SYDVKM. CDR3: CASSTTGLTTNYGYTF. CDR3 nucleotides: TGTGCCAGCAGTACGACAGGCCTTACCACCAACTATGGCTACACCTTC.

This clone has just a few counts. CDR3: CASSRAGGPADTQYF. CDR3 sequence (DNA): TGTGCCAGCTCCCGTGCGGGGGGGCCCGCAGATACGCAGTATTTT. The rearrangement links TRBV2 to TRBJ2-3, with 9 bases identical to TRBD2. This CDR3 is built from 15 residues. Looked up from germline, CDR1 is SNHLY and CDR2 is FYNNEI. V shed 8 bases and J 4 bases; nucleotides not matched to a gene: 10.

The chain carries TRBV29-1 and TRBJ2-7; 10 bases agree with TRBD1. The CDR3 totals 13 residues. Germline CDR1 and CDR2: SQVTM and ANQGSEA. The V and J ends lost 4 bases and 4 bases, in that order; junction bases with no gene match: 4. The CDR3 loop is CSVGRDRGYEQYF. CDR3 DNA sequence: TGCAGCGTTGGCCGGGACAGGGGTTACGAGCAGTACTTC.

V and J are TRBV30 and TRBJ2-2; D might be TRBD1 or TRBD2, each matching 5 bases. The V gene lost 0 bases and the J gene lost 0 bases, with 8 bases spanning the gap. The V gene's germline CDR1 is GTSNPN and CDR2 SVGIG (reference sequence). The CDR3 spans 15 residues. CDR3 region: CAWSVGPSNTGELFF. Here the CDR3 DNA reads TGTGCCTGGAGTGTGGGACCATCGAACACCGGGGAGCTGTTTTTT.

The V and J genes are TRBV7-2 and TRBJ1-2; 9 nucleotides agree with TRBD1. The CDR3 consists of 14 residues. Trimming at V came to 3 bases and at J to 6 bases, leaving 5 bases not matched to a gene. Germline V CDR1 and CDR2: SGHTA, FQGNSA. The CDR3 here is CASSFTGQGDGYTF. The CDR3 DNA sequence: TGTGCCAGCAGCTTCACGGGACAGGGAGATGGCTACACCTTC.